The clone carrying this T cell receptor (beta chain) was picked up a small number of times. Its antigen remains unknown. This sample was taken from a study of identical twins. TCRdb re-derived calls from the 5' RACE reads in MiXCR, one entry per CDR3 protein. The table shows 570,000 or so distinct CDR3 sequences, with 9% to 10% occurring only once. Whole-study findings and limits: In zero-insertion analyses, partial confounding could arise from invariant MAIT and iNKT cells.

This same sample was also taken into another study, of yellow fever vaccine responses in identical twins.

The TCR originated in a woman under 30 in good health. Sequencing input: PBMCs.

The CDR3 spells CSAPGTAYGYTF. The CDR3 DNA is TGCAGTGCTCCCGGGACAGCCTATGGCTACACCTTC. This chain links TRBV20-1 with TRBJ1-2, with 7 bases lining up with TRBD1. Per the germline V gene, CDR1 is DFQATT and CDR2 is SNEGSKA (reference sequence). The length of the CDR3 is 12 residues. Trimming took 5 bases from V and 4 from J; bases not matched to a gene: 4.